Below, one T cell receptor beta chain is given with its context. These data belong to a study of T cell changes during pregnancy in multiple sclerosis. Repertoires were generated with immunoSEQ multiplex PCR, while TCRdb's copy carries only in-frame clones and drops some. The sample lists around 40,000 clones, roughly 90% occurring once. Germline loops: CDR1 SGHTA, CDR2 FQGNSA. V was clipped by 4 bases and J by 0 bases; unmatched bases: 12. CDR3 length equals 19 residues. This TCR was sampled from a female donor with multiple sclerosis, enrolled in a pregnancy study. The sample was CD4+ T cells from peripheral blood mononuclear cells, taken in the second trimester of pregnancy. The J gene is TRBJ1-6, the V gene TRBV7-2, with 7 bases fitting TRBD1. CDR3 sequence (DNA): TGTGCCAGCAGCTACACAGGGGCCCCGAGGAGCTCCTATAATTCACCCCTCCACTTT. Translated: CASSYTGAPRSSYNSPLHF.